These 3 T cell receptor beta chains originate from one sample sequenced in a study of a mutant IDH1 vaccine in newly diagnosed glioma. The data were produced by immunoSEQ multiplex PCR, yet TCRdb's version contains in-frame clones alone and is incomplete. The sample includes about 48,000 clones, 65% to 80% of them seen just once. Stated time point: week 35, safety follow-up. Vaccine doses each comprised 300 ug of mutant IDH1 20-mer peptide, with topical imiquimod. Antigens of these TCRs are unknown. Sample: PBMCs, taken from a glioma patient whose treatment included an IDH1 peptide vaccine. The receptor set was obtained from a man aged 35 to 55 with glioma.

J is TRBJ2-3 and V is TRBV7-2; 7 positions match TRBD2. This CDR3 comprises 15 residues. J lost 7 bases, V lost 5 bases, and 12 bases had no gene match. Germline CDR1 and CDR2: SGHTA and FQGNSA. The CDR3 coding sequence is TGTGCCAGCAGCCGGGCGGGGGACTACGTTAATACGCAGTATTTT. This gives the protein CASSRAGDYVNTQYF.

The CDR3 region is CASSTGGSYEQYF. In DNA form, the CDR3 reads TGTGCCAGCTCCACAGGGGGCTCCTACGAGCAGTACTTC. This chain links TRBV7-9 with TRBJ2-7; 8 nucleotides align to TRBD1. Germline CDR1 and CDR2: SEHNR and FQNEAQ (reference sequence). With V trimmed by 8 bases and J by 0 bases, 3 bases remained unmatched. The CDR3 spans 13 residues.

The chain links TRBV6-1 to TRBJ2-5; 12 bases agree with TRBD2. CDR3 length: 17 residues. Germline V gives CDR1 MNHNS, CDR2 SASEGT. Germline trimming cut 4 bases from V and 5 bases from J; bases unmatched to any gene: 11. The CDR3 protein is CASSVGGLAGGGETQYF. CDR3 nucleotide sequence: TGTGCCAGCAGTGTAGGGGGACTAGCGGGTGGGGGGGAGACCCAGTACTTC.